The present TCR beta chain was sequenced within a study of blood T cell repertoires in COVID-19. Study-wide context: The United States, Italy and Spain were the sources of the acute and convalescent COVID-19 samples.

Original processing methods: Estimation of nucleated cell counts relied on the amplification of reference gene primers. This table comes from immunoSEQ multiplex PCR, and its TCRdb copy is limited to in-frame clones, with some not included. Clone size and V and J calls were adopted from that table, with D and trimming inferred from the DNA. The sample shows about 68,000 clones, about nine tenths of them seen only once. It was during active infection that Seattle patients were enrolled and then longitudinally followed. Trimming at V came to 5 bases and at J to 7 bases, leaving 10 bases not matched to a gene. The CDR3 runs 14 residues. Germline CDR1 is SGHKS and CDR2 is YYEKEE (reference sequence). This clone came up once.

This receptor was identified in a man between 45 and 60 years old with COVID-19, enrolled during active disease. The chain combines TRBV5-5 with TRBJ1-1; TRBD1 matches 8 bases. Material: peripheral blood. The CDR3 protein is CASRIPGQVNEAFF. CDR3 DNA sequence: TGTGCCAGCAGGATCCCGGGACAGGTTAATGAAGCTTTCTTT.